This TCR beta chain was retrieved from a study of monozygotic twins with inflammatory bowel disease. Study-wide results and caveats: No detectable difference in repertoire similarity separated concordant from discordant twins, possibly as a result of limited power. It was in IBD patients that TCRbeta diversity (inverse Simpson) was lower than in healthy co-twins.

No DNA is given; TCRdb re-called the 5' RACE reads and lists each CDR3 protein once. This sample contains approximately 150,000 distinct CDR3 sequences. Germline CDR1 MGHRA, CDR2 YSYEKL. The CDR3 loop spans 16 amino acids. As regards this clonotype: Its antigen is as yet unknown.

The draw for each donor consisted of a single 2.5 ml blood sample. No T cells were sorted before total RNA was taken from whole blood. This clonotype was sampled from a human donor with ulcerative colitis or Crohn's disease, or a healthy co-twin of an affected twin (not recorded which). What was sequenced was blood. The chain has TRBV4-1 and TRBJ2-7; the TCRdb D gene call, TRBD1, has no DNA to confirm it. CDR3 residues: CASSHVLSGAFWEQYF.